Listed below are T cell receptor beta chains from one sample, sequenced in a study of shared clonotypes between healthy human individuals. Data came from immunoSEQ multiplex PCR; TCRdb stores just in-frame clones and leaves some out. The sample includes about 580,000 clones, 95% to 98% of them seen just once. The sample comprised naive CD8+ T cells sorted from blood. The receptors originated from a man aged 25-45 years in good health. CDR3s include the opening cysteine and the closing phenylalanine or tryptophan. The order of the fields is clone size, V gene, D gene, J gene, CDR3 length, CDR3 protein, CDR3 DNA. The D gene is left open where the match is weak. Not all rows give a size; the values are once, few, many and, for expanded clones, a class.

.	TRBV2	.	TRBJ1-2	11	CASPGTYGYTF	TGTGCCAGCCCCGGGACCTATGGCTACACCTTC
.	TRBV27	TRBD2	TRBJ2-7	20	CASSLRVPGLAGTGGYEQYF	TGTGCCAGCAGTCTAAGGGTACCGGGACTAGCGGGGACAGGGGGCTACGAGCAGTACTTC
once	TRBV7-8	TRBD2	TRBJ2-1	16	CASSAMLAGGYNEQFF	TGTGCCAGCAGCGCGATGCTAGCGGGAGGATACAATGAGCAGTTCTTC
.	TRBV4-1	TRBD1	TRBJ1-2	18	CASSQVLPDREEIDGYTF	TGCGCCAGCAGCCAAGTGCTTCCAGACAGGGAAGAGATTGATGGCTACACCTTC
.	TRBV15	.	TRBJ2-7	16	CATSRQGYGASYEQYF	TGTGCCACCAGCAGACAGGGGTACGGGGCCTCCTACGAGCAGTACTTC
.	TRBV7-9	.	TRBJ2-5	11	CASIHSETQYF	TGTGCCAGCATCCATTCAGAGACCCAGTACTTC
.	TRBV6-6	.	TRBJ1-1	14	CASRLRVDGGEAFF	TGTGCCAGCAGACTGCGGGTCGACGGGGGTGAAGCTTTCTTT
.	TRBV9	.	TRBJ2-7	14	CASSGTVSSYEQYF	TGTGCCAGCAGTGGGACGGTTAGCTCCTACGAGCAGTACTTC
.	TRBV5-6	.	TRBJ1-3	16	CASSFGFVAPGNTIYF	TGTGCCAGCAGCTTTGGTTTTGTCGCTCCTGGAAACACCATATATTTT
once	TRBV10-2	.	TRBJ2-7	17	CASSDKVARARSYEQYF	TGCGCCAGCAGTGATAAGGTAGCCCGGGCTCGCTCCTACGAGCAGTACTTC
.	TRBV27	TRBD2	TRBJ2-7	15	CASSFYGGRVYEQYF	TGTGCCAGCAGTTTTTATGGCGGGAGAGTCTACGAGCAGTACTTC
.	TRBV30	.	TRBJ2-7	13	CAWSDRPSYEQYF	TGTGCCTGGAGTGACAGGCCCTCTTACGAGCAGTACTTC
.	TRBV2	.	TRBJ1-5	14	CASSEAKFRRPQHF	TGTGCCAGCAGTGAAGCGAAGTTTCGGAGGCCCCAGCATTTT
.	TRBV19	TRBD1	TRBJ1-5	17	CASRKTGGGSSNQPQHF	TGTGCCAGTAGGAAGACAGGGGGCGGATCTAGCAATCAGCCCCAGCATTTT
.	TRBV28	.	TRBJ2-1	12	CASSPQSDEQFF	TGTGCCAGCAGTCCTCAGTCCGATGAGCAGTTCTTC
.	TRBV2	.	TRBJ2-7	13	CASSPSYNYEQYF	TGTGCCAGCAGCCCCAGCTACAACTACGAGCAGTACTTC
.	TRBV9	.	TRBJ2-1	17	CASSVAGVRGIDNEQFF	TGTGCCAGCAGCGTAGCAGGGGTCCGGGGGATTGACAATGAGCAGTTCTTC
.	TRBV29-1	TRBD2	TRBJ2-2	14	CSVETGTSTGELFF	TGCAGCGTAGAGACCGGGACTAGTACCGGGGAGCTGTTTTTT
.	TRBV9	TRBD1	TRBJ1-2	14	CASSVEISQGGYTF	TGTGCCAGCAGCGTAGAAATCTCACAGGGGGGCTACACCTTC